Listed below are T cell receptor beta chains from one sample, sequenced in a study of blood T cells in healthy people across ages. TCRdb ran MiXCR on the 5' RACE reads and lists one entry per CDR3 protein. The sample gives roughly 860,000 distinct CDR3 sequences, about 62% of which show up once; roughly a quarter is in the top ten. Sequenced material: blood. The receptors originated from a man aged 25 to 45 in good health. Each CDR3 is given with its conserved first and last residue. The D gene is left open where the match is weak. The listing skips clone size in some rows; elsewhere it reads once, few, many or a size class.

j_call | v_call | clone_size | d_call | cdr3_nt | cdr3_aa
TRBJ1-4 | TRBV7-9 | once | TRBD1 | TGTGCCAGCAGCTTAGCGCCGGGACAGGGAAGAGGAAAACTGTTTTTT | CASSLAPGQGRGKLFF
TRBJ2-7 | TRBV29-1 | few | NA | TGCAGCGTTTATCCGGCAGGGCAGTCCTACGAGCAGTACTTC | CSVYPAGQSYEQYF
TRBJ2-7 | TRBV7-3 | NA | TRBD2 | TGTGCCAGCAGCTTAACTCCCATAGCGGGGGAAACCTACGAGCAGTACTTC | CASSLTPIAGETYEQYF
TRBJ2-1 | TRBV6-5 | NA | TRBD1 | TGTGCCAGCAGTCTCCGTGGGACAGGAGTCTACAATGAGCAGTTCTTC | CASSLRGTGVYNEQFF
TRBJ2-7 | TRBV13 | NA | NA | TGTGCCAGCAGGGGCATTAGCGGGACAGGGTTCTCCGAGCAGTACTTC | CASRGISGTGFSEQYF
TRBJ1-2 | TRBV7-9 | NA | NA | TGTGCCAGCAGCTTAATGGGTAGCGGTGGCTACACCTTC | CASSLMGSGGYTF
TRBJ1-5 | TRBV6-2/TRBV6-3 | NA | NA | TGTGCCAGCAGTTCGCTCAGGGGCGGTCAGCCCCAGCATTTT | CASSSLRGGQPQHF
TRBJ2-3 | TRBV7-2 | NA | TRBD2 | TGTGCCAGCAGCTTAGCGATGCTAGCGGGGTTCACAGATACGCAGTATTTT | CASSLAMLAGFTDTQYF
TRBJ2-2 | TRBV7-3 | NA | NA | TGTGCCAGCAGCGTCGGTCGAATCACCGGGGAGCTGTTTTTT | CASSVGRITGELFF
TRBJ2-7 | TRBV27 | NA | NA | TGTGCCAGCAGTTTAAGATTCTCGGGCGCGGGTCGGGGCGAGCAGTACTTC | CASSLRFSGAGRGEQYF
TRBJ2-6 | TRBV25-1 | NA | NA | TGTGCCAGCAGTCCAGGGGTCCCGGGGGCCAACGTCCTGACTTTC | CASSPGVPGANVLTF
TRBJ2-7 | TRBV7-2 | NA | NA | TGTGCCAGCAGCTTAGTTGTTCACACGCAGACTTACGAGCAGTACTTC | CASSLVVHTQTYEQYF
TRBJ2-6 | TRBV9 | few | TRBD1 | TGTGCCAGCAGCTTACGACAGGGCGCGTTCGGGGCCAACGTCCTGACTTTC | CASSLRQGAFGANVLTF
TRBJ2-5 | TRBV20-1 | NA | NA | TGCAGTGCTAGATCGGGCAGGGGGGAAGAGACCCAGTACTTC | CSARSGRGEETQYF
TRBJ1-5 | TRBV20-1 | NA | NA | TGCAGTGCTAGAGTCACCAATCAGCCCCAGCATTTT | CSARVTNQPQHF
TRBJ2-3 | TRBV7-2 | few | TRBD2 | TGTGCCAGCAGTCCTAGCGGGGAGGGGGCAGATACGCAGTATTTT | CASSPSGEGADTQYF
TRBJ2-2 | TRBV9 | once | TRBD2 | TGTGCCAGCAGCGACGGGGGGGGGAAGCTGTTTTTT | CASSDGGGKLFF
TRBJ2-7 | TRBV7-2 | NA | NA | TGTGCCAGCAGCCATCCCCCAGGTTTTGACGAGCAGTACTTC | CASSHPPGFDEQYF
TRBJ2-4 | TRBV6-6 | NA | NA | TGTGCCAGCAGTGTGGAGGGGGGGAACATTCAGTACTTC | CASSVEGGNIQYF
TRBJ2-1 | TRBV7-2 | few | TRBD2 | TGTGCCAGCAGCCCGCTCCTAGCGGGTACTACTGAGCAGTTCTTC | CASSPLLAGTTEQFF
TRBJ2-3 | TRBV5-4 | few | NA | TGTGCCAGCAGCGCCACCGGTAGGCAAGTAGATACGCAGTATTTT | CASSATGRQVDTQYF
TRBJ2-5 | TRBV15 | NA | NA | TGTGCCACCAGCAATTTCATCGGACCCGAGGAGACCCAGTACTTC | CATSNFIGPEETQYF
TRBJ2-7 | TRBV4-2 | NA | TRBD1 | TGTGCCAGCAGCCCCCGGACAGGGGAACGCTACGAGCAGTACTTC | CASSPRTGERYEQYF
TRBJ1-1 | TRBV29-1 | NA | TRBD1 | TGCAGCGTTGATCTACAGGGGGCTAACACTGAAGCTTTCTTT | CSVDLQGANTEAFF
TRBJ2-3 | TRBV4-3 | NA | NA | TGCGTCAGCAGCCAAGAAGGCGCAGACACAGATACGCAGTATTTT | CVSSQEGADTDTQYF
TRBJ2-1 | TRBV7-2 | NA | NA | TGTGCCAGCAGCACAAAGATCGGTAGCAATGAGCAGTTCTTC | CASSTKIGSNEQFF
TRBJ2-4 | TRBV6-1 | few | TRBD1 | TGTGCCAGCAGTCTCGACAGGGGAAGGAGGGATCAGTACTTC | CASSLDRGRRDQYF
TRBJ2-3 | TRBV20-1 | NA | TRBD2 | TGCAGTGCTAGAGGAGCGGGGGTGGGTGCGGGCACAGATACGCAGTATTTT | CSARGAGVGAGTDTQYF
TRBJ2-7 | TRBV3-1 | NA | TRBD1 | TGTGCCAGCAGCCGAGAGCGACCGGGACAGGGATGCGAGCAGTACTTC | CASSRERPGQGCEQYF
TRBJ2-7 | TRBV29-1 | NA | NA | TGCAGCGTTCGGCAGTCGAGCTCCTACGAGCAGTACTTC | CSVRQSSSYEQYF
TRBJ2-6 | TRBV3-1 | few | NA | TGTGCCAGCTTACAGGCTGGGGCCAACGTCCTGACTTTC | CASLQAGANVLTF
TRBJ2-7 | TRBV5-1 | NA | NA | TGCGCCAGCAGCTGGAGACCAGGCACATACGAGCAGTACTTC | CASSWRPGTYEQYF
TRBJ2-1 | TRBV3-1 | NA | NA | TGTGCCAGCAGCCATGGTGGGGAAACAGGGTCCCACAATGAGCAGTTCTTC | CASSHGGETGSHNEQFF
TRBJ1-2 | TRBV7-8 | once | NA | TGTGCCAGCAGCCGACGGGACCCCTTCTACACCTTC | CASSRRDPFYTF
TRBJ2-1 | TRBV12-5 | few | NA | TGTGCTAGTGGCAGGCCGGGATGGGGTGGGCACAATGAGCAGTTCTTC | CASGRPGWGGHNEQFF
TRBJ2-7 | TRBV5-1 | NA | NA | TGCGCCAGCAGCTTGCACGACTCTCTGGACGAGCAGTACTTC | CASSLHDSLDEQYF
TRBJ1-1 | TRBV6-2/TRBV6-3 | NA | TRBD1 | TGTGCCAGCAGTACACCGGGACAGGCCTTTGAAGCTTTCTTT | CASSTPGQAFEAFF
TRBJ2-1 | TRBV29-1 | NA | TRBD1 | TGCAGCGTCCACAGGGGCAACGAGCAGTTCTTC | CSVHRGNEQFF
TRBJ2-5 | TRBV7-8 | NA | NA | TGTGCCAGCAGCTTAACCGACTCGTCGGAGACCCAGTACTTC | CASSLTDSSETQYF
TRBJ2-1 | TRBV5-1 | few | NA | TGCGCCAGCAGCTTGGCCGGGCCTCCAACCTACAATGAGCAGTTCTTC | CASSLAGPPTYNEQFF
TRBJ2-1 | TRBV5-1 | once | NA | TGCGCCAGCAGCTTTACGGGAACTACGAATAATGAGCAGTTCTTC | CASSFTGTTNNEQFF
TRBJ2-6 | TRBV29-1 | NA | NA | TGCAGCGTTGGAGTGCTCTCTGGGGCCAGCATCCTGACTTTC | CSVGVLSGASILTF
TRBJ1-2 | TRBV5-1 | NA | NA | TGCGCCAGCAGCTTGGGGACAGAATCCTACGGCTACACCTTC | CASSLGTESYGYTF
TRBJ1-6 | TRBV6-1 | NA | NA | TGTGCCACAACGACAGGCCCGAGCTCCTATAATTCACCCCTCCACTTT | CATTTGPSSYNSPLHF
TRBJ2-3 | TRBV5-6 | NA | NA | TGTGCCAGCAGCTTGAGGGACCCCAACACAGATACGCAGTATTTT | CASSLRDPNTDTQYF
TRBJ1-1 | TRBV7-9 | NA | TRBD1 | TGTGCCAGCAGCGCCGGGACAGCATTGAACACTGAAGCTTTCTTT | CASSAGTALNTEAFF
TRBJ2-1 | TRBV28 | few | NA | TGTGCCAGCAACCCGCTTGACCCTACGAGGAATGAGCAGTTCTTC | CASNPLDPTRNEQFF
TRBJ2-3 | TRBV4-3 | few | NA | TGCGCCAGCAGCCAAGGTGGGGGGCAGTATTTT | CASSQGGGQYF
TRBJ2-7 | TRBV4-2 | NA | NA | TGTGCCAGCAGCCTTAGGTGGGGGAATTACGAGCAGTACTTC | CASSLRWGNYEQYF